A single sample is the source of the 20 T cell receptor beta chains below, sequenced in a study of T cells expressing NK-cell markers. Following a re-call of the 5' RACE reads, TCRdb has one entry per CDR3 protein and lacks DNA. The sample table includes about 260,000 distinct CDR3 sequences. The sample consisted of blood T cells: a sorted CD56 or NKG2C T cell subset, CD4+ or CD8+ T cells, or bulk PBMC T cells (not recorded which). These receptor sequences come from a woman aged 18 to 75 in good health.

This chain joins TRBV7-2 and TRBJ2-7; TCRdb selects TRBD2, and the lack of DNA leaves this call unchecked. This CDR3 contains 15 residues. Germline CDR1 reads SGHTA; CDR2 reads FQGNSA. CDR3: CASSTRGGGSYEQYF.

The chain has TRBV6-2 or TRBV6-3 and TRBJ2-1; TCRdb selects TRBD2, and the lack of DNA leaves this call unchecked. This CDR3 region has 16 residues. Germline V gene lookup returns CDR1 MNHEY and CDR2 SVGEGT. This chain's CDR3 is CASRGIYRGARDEQFF.

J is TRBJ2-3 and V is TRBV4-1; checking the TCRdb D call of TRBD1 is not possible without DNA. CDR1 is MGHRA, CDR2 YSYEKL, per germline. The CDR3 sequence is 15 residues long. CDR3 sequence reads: CASSRTLGTANTQYF.

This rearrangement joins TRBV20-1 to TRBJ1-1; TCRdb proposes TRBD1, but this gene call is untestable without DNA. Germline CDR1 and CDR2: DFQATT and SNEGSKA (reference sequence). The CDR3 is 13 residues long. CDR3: CSAAPEISAEAFF.

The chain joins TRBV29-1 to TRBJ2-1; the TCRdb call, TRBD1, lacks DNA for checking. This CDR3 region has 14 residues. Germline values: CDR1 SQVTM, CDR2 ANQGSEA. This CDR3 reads CSVVDRGLVNEQFF.

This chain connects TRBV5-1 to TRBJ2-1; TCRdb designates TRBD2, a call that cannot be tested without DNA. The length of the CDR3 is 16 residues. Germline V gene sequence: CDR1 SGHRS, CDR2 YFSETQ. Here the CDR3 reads CASSLAASGEYNEQFF.

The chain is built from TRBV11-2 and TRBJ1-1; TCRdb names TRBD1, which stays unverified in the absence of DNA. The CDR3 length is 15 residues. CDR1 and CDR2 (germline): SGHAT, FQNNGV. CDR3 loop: CASSFEGPVNTEAFF. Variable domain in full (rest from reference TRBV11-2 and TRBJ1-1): EAGVAQSPRYKIIEKRQSVAFWCNPISGHATLYWYQQILGQGPKLLIQFQNNGVVDDSQLPKDRFSAERLKGVDSTLKIQPAKLEDSAVYLCASSFEGPVNTEAFFGQGTRLTVV.

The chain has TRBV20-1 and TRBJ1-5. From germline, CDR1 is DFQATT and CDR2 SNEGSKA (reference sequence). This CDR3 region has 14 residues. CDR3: CSASIGRVNQPQHF.

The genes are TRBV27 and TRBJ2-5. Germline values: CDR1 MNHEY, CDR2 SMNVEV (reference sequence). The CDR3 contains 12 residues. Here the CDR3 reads CASSWKGETQYF.

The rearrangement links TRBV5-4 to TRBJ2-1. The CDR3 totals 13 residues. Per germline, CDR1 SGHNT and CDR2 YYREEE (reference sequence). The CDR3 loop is CASRRDFYNEQFF.

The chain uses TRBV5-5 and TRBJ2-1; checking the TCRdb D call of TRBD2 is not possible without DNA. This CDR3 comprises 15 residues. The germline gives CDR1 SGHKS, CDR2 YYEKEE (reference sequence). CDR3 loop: CASSLVLAAYNEQFF.

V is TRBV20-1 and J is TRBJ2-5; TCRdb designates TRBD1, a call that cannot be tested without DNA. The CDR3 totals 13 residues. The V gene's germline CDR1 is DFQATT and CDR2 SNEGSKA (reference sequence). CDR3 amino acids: CSAHRGRKETQYF.

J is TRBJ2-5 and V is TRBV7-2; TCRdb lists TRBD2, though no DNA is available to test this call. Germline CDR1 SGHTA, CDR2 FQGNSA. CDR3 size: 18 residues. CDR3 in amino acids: CASSLAPRTSGVQETQYF.

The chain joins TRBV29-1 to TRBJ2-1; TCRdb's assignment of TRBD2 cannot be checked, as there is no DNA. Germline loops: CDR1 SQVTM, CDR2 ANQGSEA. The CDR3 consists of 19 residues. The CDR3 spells CSPERLGRQGVAGGPEQFF.

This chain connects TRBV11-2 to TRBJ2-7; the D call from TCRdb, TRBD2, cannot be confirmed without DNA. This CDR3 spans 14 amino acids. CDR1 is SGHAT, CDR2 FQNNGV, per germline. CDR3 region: CASSLLAESYEQYF.

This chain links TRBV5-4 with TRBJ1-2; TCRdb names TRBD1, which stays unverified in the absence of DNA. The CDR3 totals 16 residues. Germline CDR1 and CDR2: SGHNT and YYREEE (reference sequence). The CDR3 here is CASSLGRRGSAYGYTF.

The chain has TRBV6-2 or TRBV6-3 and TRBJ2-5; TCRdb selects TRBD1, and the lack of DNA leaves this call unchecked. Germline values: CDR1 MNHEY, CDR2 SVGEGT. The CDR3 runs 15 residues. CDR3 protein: CASTVFGQARKTQYF.

CDR3 loop: CASSSRPGTQYF. The V gene is TRBV7-2, the J gene TRBJ2-3; TCRdb's D call, TRBD1, is unchecked because there is no DNA. This CDR3 contains 12 residues. CDR1 SGHTA and CDR2 FQGNSA come from the germline V gene.

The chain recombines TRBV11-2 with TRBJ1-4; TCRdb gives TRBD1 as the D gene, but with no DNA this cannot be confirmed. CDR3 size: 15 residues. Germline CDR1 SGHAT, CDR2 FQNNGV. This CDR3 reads CASSPLSGIGEKLFF. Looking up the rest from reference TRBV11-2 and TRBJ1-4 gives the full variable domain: EAGVAQSPRYKIIEKRQSVAFWCNPISGHATLYWYQQILGQGPKLLIQFQNNGVVDDSQLPKDRFSAERLKGVDSTLKIQPAKLEDSAVYLCASSPLSGIGEKLFFGSGTQLSVL.

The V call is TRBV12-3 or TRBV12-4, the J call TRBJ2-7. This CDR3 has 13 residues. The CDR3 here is CASSSSGRGEQYF.